These T cell receptor beta chains were read from a single sample in a study of cytomegalovirus exposure and HLA in healthy donors. Clones were read by immunoSEQ multiplex PCR, and TCRdb kept only the in-frame ones, dropping some. The sample carries about 200,000 clones, approximately 86% recorded once. Sequenced: PBMCs. The origin of the receptors is a woman in her 30s in good health and CMV-seronegative. Each CDR3 is given with its conserved first and last residue. The D gene is left open where the match is weak. Where a row states a size, it is once, few, many or the class of an expanded clone; other rows omit it.

TRBV29-1	13	TRBD2	TRBJ2-1	.	TGCAGCGTTGTGCTAGCGGGAGGAGGTGAGCAGTTCTTC	CSVVLAGGGEQFF
TRBV11-2	15	.	TRBJ2-2	.	TGTGCCAGCAGCCGCGGAATTATTAACACCGGGGAGCTGTTTTTT	CASSRGIINTGELFF
TRBV19	13	TRBD2	TRBJ2-7	.	TGTGCCAGTCGGCGGGGGGCAACCTACGAGCAGTACTTC	CASRRGATYEQYF
TRBV5-6	17	TRBD1	TRBJ2-5	.	TGTGCCAGCAGCTTGATCGGAGGGACAGGGAGTCAAGAGACCCAGTACTTC	CASSLIGGTGSQETQYF
TRBV5-1	13	.	TRBJ1-1	.	TGCGCCAGCAGCTTGTTAGCGAACACTGAAGCTTTCTTT	CASSLLANTEAFF
TRBV29-1	15	TRBD1	TRBJ2-1	.	TGCAGCGTCGACCCTACAGGGGTCCCCTACAATGAGCAGTTCTTC	CSVDPTGVPYNEQFF
TRBV5-1	16	.	TRBJ2-3	.	TGCGCCAGCAGCTTGGGGGGCCAGCCCTACACAGATACGCAGTATTTT	CASSLGGQPYTDTQYF
TRBV27	13	TRBD1	TRBJ1-2	.	TGTGCCAGCACCCAGGCAGGGGGGAATGGCTACACCTTC	CASTQAGGNGYTF
TRBV7-2	14	TRBD1	TRBJ2-1	few	TGTGCCAGCACCATATCGACAGGGGACAATGAGCAGTTCTTC	CASTISTGDNEQFF
TRBV5-6	15	.	TRBJ2-5	.	TGTGCCAGCAGCCTGGGACAAGGCCGCCAAGAGACCCAGTACTTC	CASSLGQGRQETQYF
TRBV6-5	14	.	TRBJ1-4	.	TGTGCCAGCAGTCCCAGTCTAACTAATGAAAAACTGTTTTTT	CASSPSLTNEKLFF
TRBV6-5	15	.	TRBJ2-7	.	TGTGCCAGCAGTTTACTCGCAAAGGGGCCGTACGAGCAGTACTTC	CASSLLAKGPYEQYF